A selection of T cell receptor beta chains follows, all from one sample in a study of identical twins. TCRdb re-analysed the 5' RACE reads in MiXCR, keeping a single row per CDR3 protein. The repertoire has 1.5 million to 2 million distinct CDR3 sequences, under 35% of them found once; the top ten carry about 0.3%. Sequencing used cord blood. The receptors shown here come from a newborn girl in good health. CDR3s include the opening cysteine and the closing phenylalanine or tryptophan. A D gene is named only where the DNA matches it firmly.

D gene | CDR3 length | V gene | CDR3 protein
NA | 19 | TRBV3-1 | CASSQDVFGRVPRTDTQYF
NA | 13 | TRBV12-3/TRBV12-4 | CASSSRTDGGYTF
NA | 14 | TRBV20-1 | CSATPGGSTDTQYF
TRBD1 | 14 | TRBV7-2 | CASSWDRGHEKLFF
TRBD1 | 12 | TRBV20-1 | CSASWTGTEQYF
NA | 13 | TRBV2 | CASSSDPYQTQYF
NA | 11 | TRBV20-1 | CSAQSWTSRYF
TRBD2 | 14 | TRBV12-3/TRBV12-4 | CASAPAGTSYEQYF
NA | 12 | TRBV12-3/TRBV12-4 | CASTARADTQYF
TRBD2 | 15 | TRBV20-1 | CSARTSGSSYSEQFF
TRBD2 | 16 | TRBV6-5 | CASTLLAGSPPYEQFF
NA | 16 | TRBV3-1 | CASSQHNGISTDTQYF
NA | 14 | TRBV12-3/TRBV12-4 | CASGHDRWSTEAFF
NA | 15 | TRBV19 | CASTMGRVSYNEQFF
NA | 13 | TRBV7-9 | CASSPGTKSEQYF
TRBD2 | 18 | TRBV27 | CASRRMGAGTSLTDTQYF
NA | 13 | TRBV19 | CASTRTDRNEQFF
TRBD2 | 18 | TRBV4-2 | CASSQDRQASGRADTQYF
TRBD2 | 18 | TRBV3-1 | CASSRTMGLAGAKDTQYF
NA | 18 | TRBV5-1 | CASSLASRGGGLYNEQFF
TRBD2 | 15 | TRBV7-2 | CASKGLAGVQETQYF
NA | 14 | TRBV7-8 | CASSFLVGNNEQYF
NA | 11 | TRBV20-1 | CSARFPPGSHF
NA | 14 | TRBV11-2 | CASSSRDLYNEQFF
NA | 14 | TRBV5-1 | CASADPYTHNEQFF
NA | 11 | TRBV5-1 | CASSRDLNRFF
NA | 16 | TRBV5-4 | CASSLDRAPFKYGYTF
NA | 16 | TRBV14 | CASSQERAVSYNEQFF
NA | 15 | TRBV25-1 | CASSPFPGKDHEQYF
TRBD2 | 16 | TRBV10-3 | CAISVPASGRTDTQYF
TRBD2 | 15 | TRBV20-1 | CSARVGTTSQETQYF
NA | 15 | TRBV5-1 | CASSLAPDRYYGYTF
NA | 14 | TRBV7-2 | CASSLRRGTDTQYF
NA | 11 | TRBV19 | CASRKTYEAFF
TRBD2 | 18 | TRBV28 | CASSLSEGLAGFTDTQYF
TRBD1 | 11 | TRBV10-1 | CASARDRVQFF
TRBD2 | 13 | TRBV2 | CASSLAGKNEQYF
NA | 12 | TRBV24-1 | CAASSTEAYYTF
NA | 13 | TRBV7-8 | CASSPTLNYGYTF
TRBD2 | 17 | TRBV6-1 | CASRPGLAGVLRHTQYF
NA | 16 | TRBV10-3 | CAISDGGRFNTGELFF
NA | 16 | TRBV9 | CASTGVLGGGTGELFF
TRBD2 | 15 | TRBV12-3/TRBV12-4 | CASSFSGGSSGEQFF
NA | 13 | TRBV29-1 | CSVQGGSYNEQFF
TRBD2 | 15 | TRBV29-1 | CSVDEGLAGPNEQFF
TRBD2 | 16 | TRBV20-1 | CSAREAAGVQANEQFF
NA | 14 | TRBV4-1 | CASSQGQTDYGYTF
TRBD2 | 18 | TRBV2 | CASNLGGLAGATTGELFF
NA | 13 | TRBV20-1 | CSARGPTEEKLFF
TRBD2 | 16 | TRBV5-1 | CASSTELAVSSYEQYF
NA | 14 | TRBV6-5 | CASSYTYSTDTQYF
NA | 16 | TRBV21-1 | CASSKSKGRESTEAFF
NA | 14 | TRBV3-1 | CASSQGLRAYEQYF
NA | 15 | TRBV4-1 | CASSQDPGINYGYTF
TRBD2 | 15 | TRBV3-1 | CASSRVAGVTDTQYF
NA | 13 | TRBV19 | CASRQVGANVLTF
NA | 14 | TRBV20-1 | CSTSPSQKRDTQYF
NA | 16 | TRBV20-1 | CSAREPPETWAGELFF
NA | 14 | TRBV9 | CASSVGLEDYGYTF